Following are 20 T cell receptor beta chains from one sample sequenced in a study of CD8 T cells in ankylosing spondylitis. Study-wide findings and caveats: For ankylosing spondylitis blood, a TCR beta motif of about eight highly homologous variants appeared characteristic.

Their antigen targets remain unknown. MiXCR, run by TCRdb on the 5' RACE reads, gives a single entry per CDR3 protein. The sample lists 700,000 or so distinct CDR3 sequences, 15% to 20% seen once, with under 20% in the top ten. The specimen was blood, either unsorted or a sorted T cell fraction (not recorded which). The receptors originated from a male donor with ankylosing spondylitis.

CDR3 region: CAWAALAKNIQYF. The CDR3 coding sequence is TGTGCCTGGGCGGCTCTGGCCAAAAACATTCAGTACTTC. V and J are TRBV30 and TRBJ2-4; D is ambiguous. Per the germline V gene, CDR1 is GTSNPN and CDR2 is SVGIG (reference sequence). Trimming cost V 5 bases and J 1 base, with 9 bases left between them. The CDR3 totals 13 residues.

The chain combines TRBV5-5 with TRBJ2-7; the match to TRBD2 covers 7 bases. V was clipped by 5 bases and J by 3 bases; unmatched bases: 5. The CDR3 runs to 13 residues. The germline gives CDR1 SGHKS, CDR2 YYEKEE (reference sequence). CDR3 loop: CASRLTSSYEQYF. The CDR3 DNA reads TGTGCCAGCAGGTTGACTAGCAGCTACGAGCAGTACTTC.

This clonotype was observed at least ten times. The DNA for the CDR3 is TGTGCCAGCAGTTTAGGCGGAGGGGGTCAGCCCCAGCATTTT. Encoded protein: CASSLGGGGQPQHF. The V gene is TRBV12-3 or TRBV12-4, the J gene TRBJ1-5; D may be TRBD1 (6 bases). The CDR3 totals 14 residues. V lost 1 base to trimming and J lost 6 bases, with 10 bases between them.

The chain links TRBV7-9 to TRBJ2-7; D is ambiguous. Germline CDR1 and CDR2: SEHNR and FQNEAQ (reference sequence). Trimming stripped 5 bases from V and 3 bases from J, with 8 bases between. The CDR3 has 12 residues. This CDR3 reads CASSHEIYEQYF. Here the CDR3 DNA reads TGTGCCAGCAGCCACGAGATCTACGAGCAGTACTTC.

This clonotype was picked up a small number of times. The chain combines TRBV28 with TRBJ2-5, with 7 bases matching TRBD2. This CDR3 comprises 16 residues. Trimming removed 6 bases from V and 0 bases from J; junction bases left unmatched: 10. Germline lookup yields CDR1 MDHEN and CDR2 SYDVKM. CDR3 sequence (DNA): TGTGCCAGCAGCCCGACGGGACTAAGGGACCAAGAGACCCAGTACTTC. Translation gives CASSPTGLRDQETQYF.

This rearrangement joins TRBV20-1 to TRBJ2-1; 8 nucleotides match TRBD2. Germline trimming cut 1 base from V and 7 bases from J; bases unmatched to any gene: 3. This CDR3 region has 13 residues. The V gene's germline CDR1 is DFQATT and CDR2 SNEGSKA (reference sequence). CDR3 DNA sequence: TGCAGTGCTAGAGCCCGGGGGGGGAATGAGCAGTTCTTC. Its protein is CSARARGGNEQFF.

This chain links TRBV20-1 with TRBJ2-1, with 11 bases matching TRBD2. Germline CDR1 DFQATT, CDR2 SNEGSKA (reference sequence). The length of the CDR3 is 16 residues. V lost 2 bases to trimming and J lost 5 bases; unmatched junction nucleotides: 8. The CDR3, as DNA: TGCAGTGCTAGATCCCTAGCGGGAGGCCTCCACAATGAGCAGTTCTTC. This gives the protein CSARSLAGGLHNEQFF.

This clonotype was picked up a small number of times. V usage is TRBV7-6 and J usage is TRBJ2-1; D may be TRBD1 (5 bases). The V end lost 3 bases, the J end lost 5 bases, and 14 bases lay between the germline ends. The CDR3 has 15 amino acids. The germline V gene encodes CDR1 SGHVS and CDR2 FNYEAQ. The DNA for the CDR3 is TGTGCCAGCAGCTTGGGGCCAACTACTGACAATGAGCAGTTCTTC. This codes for CASSLGPTTDNEQFF.

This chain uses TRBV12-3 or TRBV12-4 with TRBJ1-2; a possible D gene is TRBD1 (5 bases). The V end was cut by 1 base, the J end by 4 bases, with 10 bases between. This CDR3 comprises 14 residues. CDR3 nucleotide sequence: TGTGCCAGCAGTTTAGGGGACGACGGCTATGGCTACACCTTC. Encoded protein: CASSLGDDGYGYTF.

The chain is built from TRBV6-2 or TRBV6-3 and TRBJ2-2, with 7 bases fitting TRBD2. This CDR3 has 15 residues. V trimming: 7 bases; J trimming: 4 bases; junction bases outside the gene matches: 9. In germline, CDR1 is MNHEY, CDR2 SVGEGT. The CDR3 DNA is TGTGCCAGCACCGACGAGGCTAGCGGCACCGGGGAGCTGTTTTTT. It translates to CASTDEASGTGELFF.

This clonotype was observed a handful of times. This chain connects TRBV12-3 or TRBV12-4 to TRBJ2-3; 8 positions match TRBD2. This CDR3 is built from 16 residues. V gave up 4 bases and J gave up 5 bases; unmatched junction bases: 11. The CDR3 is CASSSHLRGAGDTQYF. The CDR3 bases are TGTGCCAGCAGTTCCCACCTGCGGGGGGCAGGAGATACGCAGTATTTT.

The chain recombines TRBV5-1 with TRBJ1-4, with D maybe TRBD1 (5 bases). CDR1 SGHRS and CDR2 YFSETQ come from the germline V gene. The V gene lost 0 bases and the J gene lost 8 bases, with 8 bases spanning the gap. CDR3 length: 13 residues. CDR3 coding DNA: TGCGCCAGCAGCTTGGGGGACGTGGAAAAACTGTTTTTT. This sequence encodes CASSLGDVEKLFF. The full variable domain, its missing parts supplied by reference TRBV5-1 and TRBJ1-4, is KAGVTQTPRYLIKTRGQQVTLSCSPISGHRSVSWYQQTPGQGLQFLFEYFSETQRNKGNFPGRFSGRQFSNSRSEMNVSTLELGDSALYLCASSLGDVEKLFFGSGTQLSVL.

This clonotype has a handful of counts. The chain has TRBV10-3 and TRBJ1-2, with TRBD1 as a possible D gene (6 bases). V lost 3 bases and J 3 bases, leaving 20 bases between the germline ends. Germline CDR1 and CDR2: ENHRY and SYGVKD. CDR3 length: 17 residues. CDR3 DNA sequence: TGTGCCATCAGTGACCTCGACTTGGGGGCATTCTACTATGGCTACACCTTC. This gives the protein CAISDLDLGAFYYGYTF.

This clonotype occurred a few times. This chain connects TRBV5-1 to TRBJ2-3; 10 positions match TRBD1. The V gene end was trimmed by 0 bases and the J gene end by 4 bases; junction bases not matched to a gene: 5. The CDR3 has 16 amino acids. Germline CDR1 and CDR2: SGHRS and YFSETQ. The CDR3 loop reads CASSLVPGQGSDTQYF. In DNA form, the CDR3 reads TGCGCCAGCAGCTTGGTCCCGGGACAGGGGTCAGATACGCAGTATTTT.

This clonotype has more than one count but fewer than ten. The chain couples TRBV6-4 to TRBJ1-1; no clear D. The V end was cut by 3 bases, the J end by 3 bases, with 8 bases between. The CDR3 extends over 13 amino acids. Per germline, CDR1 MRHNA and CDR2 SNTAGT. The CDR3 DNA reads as TGTGCCAGCAGTGATAGTCCAGACACTGAAGCTTTCTTT. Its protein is CASSDSPDTEAFF.

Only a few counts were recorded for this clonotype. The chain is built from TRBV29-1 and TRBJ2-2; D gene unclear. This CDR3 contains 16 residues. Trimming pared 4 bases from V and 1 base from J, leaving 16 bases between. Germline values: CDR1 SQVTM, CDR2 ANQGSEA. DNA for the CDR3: TGCAGCGTTGCCAGTTTGATACCCTTGAACACCGGGGAGCTGTTTTTT. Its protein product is CSVASLIPLNTGELFF.

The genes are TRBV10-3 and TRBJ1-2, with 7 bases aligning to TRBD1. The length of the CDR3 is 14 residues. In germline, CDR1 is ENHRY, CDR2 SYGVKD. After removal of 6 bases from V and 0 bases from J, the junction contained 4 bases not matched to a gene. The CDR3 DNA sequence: TGTGCCATCAGAGGGGGCACGGCTAACTATGGCTACACCTTC. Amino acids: CAIRGGTANYGYTF.

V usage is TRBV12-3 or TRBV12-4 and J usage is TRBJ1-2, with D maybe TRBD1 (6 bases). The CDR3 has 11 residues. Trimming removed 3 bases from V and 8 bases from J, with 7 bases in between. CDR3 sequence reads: CASSFGGGYTF. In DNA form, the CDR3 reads TGTGCCAGCAGTTTCGGGGGCGGCTACACCTTC.

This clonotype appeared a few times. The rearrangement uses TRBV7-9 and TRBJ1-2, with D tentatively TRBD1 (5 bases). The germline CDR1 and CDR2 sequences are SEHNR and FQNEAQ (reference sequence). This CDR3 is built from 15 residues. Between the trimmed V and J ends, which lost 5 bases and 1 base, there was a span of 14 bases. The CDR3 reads CASSPNAGVNYGYTF. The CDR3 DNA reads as TGTGCCAGCAGCCCCAATGCGGGGGTTAACTATGGCTACACCTTC.

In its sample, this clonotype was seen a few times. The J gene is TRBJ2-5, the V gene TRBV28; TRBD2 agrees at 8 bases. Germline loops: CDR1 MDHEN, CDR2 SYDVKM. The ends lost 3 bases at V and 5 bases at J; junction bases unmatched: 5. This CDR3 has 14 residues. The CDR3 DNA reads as TGTGCCAGCAGTTTTCTAGCGGGTAGTGAGACCCAGTACTTC. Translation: CASSFLAGSETQYF.